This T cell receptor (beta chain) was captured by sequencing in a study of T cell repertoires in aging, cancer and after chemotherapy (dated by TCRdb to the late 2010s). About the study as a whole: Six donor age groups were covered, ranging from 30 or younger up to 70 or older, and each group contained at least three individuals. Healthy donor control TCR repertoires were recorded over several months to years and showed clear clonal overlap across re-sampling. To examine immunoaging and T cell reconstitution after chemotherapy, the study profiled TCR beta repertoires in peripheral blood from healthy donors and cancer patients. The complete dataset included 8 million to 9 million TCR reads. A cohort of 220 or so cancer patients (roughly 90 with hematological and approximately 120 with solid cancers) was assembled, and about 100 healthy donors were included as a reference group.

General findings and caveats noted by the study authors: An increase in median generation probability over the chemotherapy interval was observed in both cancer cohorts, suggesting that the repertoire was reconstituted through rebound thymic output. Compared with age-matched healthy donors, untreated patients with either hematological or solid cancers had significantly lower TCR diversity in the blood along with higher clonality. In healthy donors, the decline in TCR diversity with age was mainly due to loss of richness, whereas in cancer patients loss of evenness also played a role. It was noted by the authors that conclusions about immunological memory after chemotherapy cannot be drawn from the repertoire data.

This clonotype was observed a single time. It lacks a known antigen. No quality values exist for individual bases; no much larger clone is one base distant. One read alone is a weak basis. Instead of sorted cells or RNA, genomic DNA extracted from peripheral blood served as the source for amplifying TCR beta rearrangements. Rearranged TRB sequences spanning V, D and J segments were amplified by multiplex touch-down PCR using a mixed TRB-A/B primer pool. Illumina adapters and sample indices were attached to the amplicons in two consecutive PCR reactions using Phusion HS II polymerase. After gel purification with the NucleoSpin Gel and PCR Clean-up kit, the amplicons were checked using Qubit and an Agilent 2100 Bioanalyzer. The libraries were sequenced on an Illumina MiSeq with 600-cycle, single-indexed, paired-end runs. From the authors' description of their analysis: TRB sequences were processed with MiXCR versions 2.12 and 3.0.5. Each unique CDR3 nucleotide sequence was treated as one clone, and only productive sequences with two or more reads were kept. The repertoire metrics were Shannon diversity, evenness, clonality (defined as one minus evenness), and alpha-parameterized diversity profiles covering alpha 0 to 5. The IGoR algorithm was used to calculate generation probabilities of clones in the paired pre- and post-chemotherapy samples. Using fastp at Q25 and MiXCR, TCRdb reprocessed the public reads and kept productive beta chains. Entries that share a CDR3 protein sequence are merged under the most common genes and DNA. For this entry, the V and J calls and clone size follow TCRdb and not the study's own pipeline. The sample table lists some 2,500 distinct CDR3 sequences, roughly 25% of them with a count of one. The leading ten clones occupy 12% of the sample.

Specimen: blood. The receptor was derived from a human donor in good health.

The DNA sequence follows: TGTGCCAGCAGCACCGGACAGAACAATGAGCAGTTCTTC. Protein translation: CASSTGQNNEQFF. The chain was built from TRBV7-2 and TRBJ2-1; a tentative D call is TRBD1 (6 bases match). Reading from cysteine to phenylalanine, the CDR3 counts 13 amino acids. The DNA shown is the 39-base CDR3, in frame from base 1. The junction shows trimming of 5 bases on V and 5 bases on J, plus 10 bases between the germline ends. Looking up the germline V gene yields CDR1 SGHTA and CDR2 FQGNSA.